What follows are 17 T cell receptor beta chains derived from one specimen sequenced in a study of blood T cell repertoires in COVID-19. The method was immunoSEQ multiplex PCR; TCRdb's version includes in-frame clones alone and lacks a portion of them. Here the sample spans about 89,000 clones, about three quarters being singletons. Sequencing input: peripheral blood. The source of these receptors is a human donor in a cohort sampled during active COVID-19.

This clone was recorded once. The chain joins TRBV3-1 (or the pseudogene TRBV3-2) to TRBJ2-7; D unclear. V was shortened by 6 bases and J by 3 bases, with 9 bases between the two germline ends. Germline values: CDR1 LGHDT, CDR2 YNNKEL (reference sequence). The CDR3 has 12 amino acids. CDR3 in DNA: TGTGCCAGCAGTGGAGCTGGCTACGAGCAGTACTTC. It is translated as CASSGAGYEQYF.

The chain couples TRBV14 to TRBJ2-7; the D gene is possibly TRBD2 (6 bases). Per germline, CDR1 SGHDN and CDR2 FVKESK. Between the trimmed V and J ends, which lost 8 bases and 2 bases, there was a span of 16 bases. CDR3 length equals 14 residues. This CDR3 is CASAELAFPYEQYF. DNA for the CDR3: TGTGCCAGCGCCGAACTAGCCTTCCCCTACGAGCAGTACTTC.

V gene TRBV25-1 combines with J gene TRBJ2-2; 11 bases are shared with TRBD1. The CDR3 totals 15 residues. V shed 7 bases, J shed 6 bases, and the junction held 7 bases outside the gene matches. CDR1 is MGHDK and CDR2 is SYGVNS in the germline V gene. CDR3 in DNA: TGTGCCAGCACCCCTGGGACAGGGGGAGCCGGGGAGCTGTTTTTT. This codes for CASTPGTGGAGELFF.

The chain uses TRBV28 and TRBJ1-2; no definite D call. With 6 bases removed from V and 3 bases from J, the gap between germline ends came to 11 bases. This CDR3 contains 13 residues. Germline V gives CDR1 MDHEN, CDR2 SYDVKM. DNA for the CDR3: TGTGCCAGCAGGACCGGGTCCTACTATGGCTACACCTTC. This gives the protein CASRTGSYYGYTF.

The V gene is TRBV6-5, the J gene TRBJ2-1, with 10 bases fitting TRBD2. This CDR3 comprises 16 residues. V gave up 0 bases and J gave up 5 bases; unmatched junction bases: 4. Germline V gene sequence: CDR1 MNHEY, CDR2 SVGAGI. The CDR3: CASSYSRTSGNNEQFF. In DNA, the CDR3 is TGTGCCAGCAGTTACTCGAGGACTAGCGGAAACAATGAGCAGTTCTTC.

The chain carries TRBV6-2 or TRBV6-3 and TRBJ2-7; TRBD1 matches 11 bases. CDR1 and CDR2 from the germline V gene are MNHEY and SVGEGT. Trimming removed 4 bases from V and 2 bases from J; junction bases left unmatched: 4. This CDR3 comprises 15 residues. The CDR3 DNA reads as TGTGCCAGCAGTTCCAGGACAGGGGGCCCCTACGAGCAGTACTTC. Amino acids: CASSSRTGGPYEQYF.

V is TRBV29-1 and J is TRBJ2-3; D is uncertain. This CDR3 spans 15 amino acids. Germline V gene sequence: CDR1 SQVTM, CDR2 ANQGSEA. V was trimmed by 0 bases and J by 5 bases, leaving 15 bases between them. This chain's CDR3 is CSVEDLARSGDTQYF. The CDR3 region has the DNA TGCAGCGTTGAAGATTTAGCCCGGAGTGGAGATACGCAGTATTTT.

This chain links TRBV7-2 with TRBJ2-1, with D tentatively TRBD2 (6 bases). Per the germline V gene, CDR1 is SGHTA and CDR2 is FQGNSA. The CDR3 totals 15 residues. Trimming took 5 bases from V and 13 from J, leaving 24 bases between them. The CDR3 protein is CASSPPGGARLEQFF. The CDR3 DNA reads as TGTGCCAGCAGCCCTCCCGGAGGGGCGCGGCTTGAACAGTTCTTC.

In this sample, this clone turned up a few times. The chain couples TRBV28 to TRBJ1-4, with TRBD1 identical over 7 bases. V shed 5 bases and J 2 bases; nucleotides not matched to a gene: 5. There are 15 residues in the CDR3. Germline-derived CDR1 and CDR2 are MDHEN and SYDVKM. This CDR3 reads CASSTNRGTNEKLFF. DNA for the CDR3: TGTGCCAGCAGTACCAACAGGGGTACTAATGAAAAACTGTTTTTT.

The chain employs TRBV5-1 and TRBJ2-2, with 9 bases identical to TRBD2. Trimming took 6 bases from V and 4 from J; bases not matched to a gene: 10. This CDR3 comprises 16 residues. Germline values: CDR1 SGHRS, CDR2 YFSETQ. This CDR3 reads CASTPRAGGITGELFF. For the CDR3, the DNA is TGCGCCAGCACCCCCCGCGCGGGGGGGATCACCGGGGAGCTGTTTTTT.

This sequence joins TRBV7-9 and TRBJ2-5; D may be TRBD2 (6 bases). The V gene's germline CDR1 is SEHNR and CDR2 FQNEAQ (reference sequence). This CDR3 is built from 18 residues. Deletions cut 7 bases from V and 3 bases from J, with 27 bases between. CDR3 coding DNA: TGTGCCAGCACCCTTTACCCCCAGGCGGTAGCGGCCAAAGAGACCCAGTACTTC. Translation: CASTLYPQAVAAKETQYF.

In DNA form, the CDR3 reads TGTGCCAGCCGCGGGGGGGCTCATCAGCCCCAGCATTTT. It translates to CASRGGAHQPQHF. The V gene is TRBV7-2, the J gene TRBJ1-5; D might be TRBD1 (6 bases). Germline V gives CDR1 SGHTA, CDR2 FQGNSA. V was shortened by 8 bases and J by 5 bases, with 13 bases between the two germline ends. The CDR3 is 13 residues long.

V and J are TRBV10-3 and TRBJ2-5; 8 nucleotides align to TRBD2. Germline-derived CDR1 and CDR2 are ENHRY and SYGVKD. This CDR3 is built from 15 residues. Trimming took 4 bases from V and 3 from J; bases not matched to a gene: 7. The CDR3 reads CAISGSGLAKETQYF. The CDR3 DNA reads TGTGCCATCAGTGGGTCAGGACTAGCAAAAGAGACCCAGTACTTC.

The chain uses TRBV6-5 and TRBJ2-2; D remains ambiguous. Germline loops: CDR1 MNHEY, CDR2 SVGAGI. V was pared by 0 bases and J by 2 bases, with 7 bases between. The CDR3 is made up of 15 amino acids. The CDR3 region is CASSYSGTNTGELFF. The CDR3 DNA reads as TGTGCCAGCAGTTACTCTGGCACCAACACCGGGGAGCTGTTTTTT.

The sample holds one count of this clone. J is TRBJ1-5 and V is TRBV4-1, with TRBD1 matching over 11 bases. This CDR3 is 15 amino acids long. The V segment lost 1 base and the J segment 7 bases; nucleotides outside the gene matches: 3. The V gene's germline CDR1 is MGHRA and CDR2 YSYEKL. CDR3 residues: CASSQGGTGGQPQHF. DNA for the CDR3: TGCGCCAGCAGCCAAGGCGGGACAGGGGGACAGCCCCAGCATTTT.

This clone occurred a few times. The V call is TRBV7-9, the J call TRBJ2-5, with 10 nucleotides matching TRBD2. The CDR3 totals 17 residues. Germline CDR1 SEHNR, CDR2 FQNEAQ (reference sequence). The V and J ends lost 5 bases and 4 bases, in that order; junction bases with no gene match: 13. DNA of the CDR3: TGTGCCAGCAGCCTTGGAGGGGCTAGCGGGAGTGGAGAGACCCAGTACTTC. Residues: CASSLGGASGSGETQYF.

V gene TRBV7-2 combines with J gene TRBJ2-7; D is possibly TRBD2 (7 bases). CDR3 length equals 19 residues. Germline V lookup: CDR1 SGHTA, CDR2 FQGNSA. Between the trimmed V and J ends, which lost 1 base and 0 bases, there was a span of 22 bases. In nucleotides, the CDR3 is TGTGCCAGCAGCTTAGTGCGGGGGCGTGGGCGGGCTAGCTCCTACGAGCAGTACTTC. Translated: CASSLVRGRGRASSYEQYF.